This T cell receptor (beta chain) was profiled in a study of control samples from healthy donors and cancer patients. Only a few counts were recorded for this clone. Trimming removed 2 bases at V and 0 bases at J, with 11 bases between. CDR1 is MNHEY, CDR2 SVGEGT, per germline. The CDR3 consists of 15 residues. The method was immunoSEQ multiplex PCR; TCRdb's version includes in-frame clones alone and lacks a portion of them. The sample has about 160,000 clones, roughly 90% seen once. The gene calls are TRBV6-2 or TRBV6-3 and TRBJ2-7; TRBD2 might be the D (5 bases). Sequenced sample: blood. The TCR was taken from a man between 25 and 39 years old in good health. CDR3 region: CASSYGERSSYEQYF. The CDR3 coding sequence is TGTGCCAGCAGTTACGGGGAGCGGAGCTCCTACGAGCAGTACTTC.